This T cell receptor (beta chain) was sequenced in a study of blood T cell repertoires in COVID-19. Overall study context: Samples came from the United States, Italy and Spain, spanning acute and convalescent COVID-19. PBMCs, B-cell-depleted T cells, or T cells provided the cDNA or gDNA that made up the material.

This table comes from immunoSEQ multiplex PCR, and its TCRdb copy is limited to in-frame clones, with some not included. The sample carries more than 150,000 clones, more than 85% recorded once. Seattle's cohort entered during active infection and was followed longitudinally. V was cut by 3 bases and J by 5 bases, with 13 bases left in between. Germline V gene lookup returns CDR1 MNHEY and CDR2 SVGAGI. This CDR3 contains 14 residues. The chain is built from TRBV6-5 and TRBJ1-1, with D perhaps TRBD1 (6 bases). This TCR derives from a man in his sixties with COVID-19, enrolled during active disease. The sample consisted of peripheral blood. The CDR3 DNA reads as TGTGCCAGCAGTTATAGTGGGGGCCGGACTGAAGCTTTCTTT. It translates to CASSYSGGRTEAFF.